The present entry profiles one T cell receptor beta chain with its context. In the authors' methods: Quantification of nucleated cells was approximated via reference gene primer amplification. Generated by immunoSEQ multiplex PCR, the TCRdb table keeps only in-frame clones and is missing some. V and J calls and clone size are as listed in that table; D and trimming were resolved from the DNA. The sample lists about 240,000 clones; around 83% were seen once. The sample comes from a study of blood T cell repertoires in COVID-19. On the study more broadly: Spain, Italy and the United States supplied samples that represented acute and convalescent COVID-19. T cells, B-cell-depleted T cells, or PBMCs provided the cDNA or gDNA that served as material.

Germline V gene sequence: CDR1 MNHNY, CDR2 SVGAGI (reference sequence). The V and J ends lost 5 bases and 5 bases, in that order; junction bases with no gene match: 9. CDR3 length: 16 residues. The sequencing input was peripheral blood. The chain recombines TRBV6-6 with TRBJ2-1; 10 bases are a match to TRBD2. The receptor was isolated from a woman older than 75 with acute or convalescent COVID-19. The CDR3 is CASSPPAGGANNEQFF. The CDR3 DNA reads as TGTGCCAGCAGTCCTCCAGCGGGGGGGGCAAACAATGAGCAGTTCTTC.